These T cell receptor beta chains were read from a single sample in a study of tumor-infiltrating lymphocytes in primary liver carcinoma. TCRdb independently ran MiXCR on the multiplex PCR reads; one entry per CDR3 protein. In the table there are 150,000 to 200,000 distinct CDR3 sequences, 60% of which are singletons. The specimen sequenced was peripheral blood. These receptors were collected from a man aged 40-49 years with primary liver carcinoma and hepatitis B virus infection. Both conserved end residues are part of each CDR3. Fields, in order: D gene, J gene, V gene, CDR3 length, clone size, CDR3 DNA, CDR3 protein. The D gene is left open where the match is weak. A row's size may be missing; if present it is once, few, many or a size class.

NA TRBJ2-4 TRBV29-1 17 NA TGCAACGCCGCTGGGGGGGCGGTACCGACAGACAAAAACATTCAGTACTTC CNAAGGAVPTDKNIQYF
NA TRBJ1-6 TRBV10-2 15 NA TGCGCCAGCAGTGAGTCCAGCTCCTATAATTCACCCCTCCGCTTT CASSESSSYNSPLRF
NA TRBJ2-2 TRBV12-3/TRBV12-4 15 NA TGTGCCAGCAGAGTTCCAGAGGGGTCCACCGGGGAGCTGTTTTTT CASRVPEGSTGELFF
TRBD1 TRBJ2-3 TRBV30 14 few TGTGCCTGGAGTAGGGGACAGGGGACAGATACGCAGTATTTT CAWSRGQGTDTQYF
TRBD2 TRBJ2-1 TRBV4-1 17 NA TGCGCCAGCAGTCCTCAGGGGGGACTAGCGATTGACAATGAGCAGTTCTTC CASSPQGGLAIDNEQFF
NA TRBJ2-3 TRBV6-1 12 NA TGTGTCAGCAGACCGACTCAGGATACGCAGTATTTT CVSRPTQDTQYF
TRBD1 TRBJ1-5 TRBV12-3/TRBV12-4 14 NA TGCGCCAGCAGCCCCTGGACAGGGAATCAGCCCCAGCATTTT CASSPWTGNQPQHF
TRBD1 TRBJ2-7 TRBV11-2 14 NA TGTGCCAGGAGCTATGACAGGGATGAGGACGAGCAATACTTC CARSYDRDEDEQYF
NA TRBJ2-7 TRBV4-2 16 NA TGTACCAGCAGCGAAGGGATGGATTTCGGGGCCTACGAGCAGTACTTC CTSSEGMDFGAYEQYF
TRBD1 TRBJ1-5 TRBV6-1 14 NA TGTGCCAGCAGTGAAGCAGGGGGCGATCAGCCCCAGCATTTT CASSEAGGDQPQHF
NA TRBJ2-5 TRBV12-3/TRBV12-4 13 few TGTGCCAGCAGTTTTACACAACAAGAGACCCAGTACTTC CASSFTQQETQYF
TRBD2 TRBJ2-7 TRBV12-3/TRBV12-4 14 NA TGTGCCAGCAGTCGGGAGACTAGCGGAGACGAGCAGTACTTC CASSRETSGDEQYF
NA TRBJ2-7 TRBV4-2 14 NA TGTGCCAGCAGCCAAGGTATTGCGATGGGTGAGCAGTACTTC CASSQGIAMGEQYF
NA TRBJ2-7 TRBV6-2/TRBV6-3 13 NA TGTGCCAGCAGTTACGACAAATATTACGAGCACTACTTC CASSYDKYYEHYF
NA TRBJ1-2 TRBV6-5 11 few TGTGCCAGCAGGACGGACTATGGCTACACCTTC CASRTDYGYTF
NA TRBJ2-3 TRBV6-5 18 NA TGTGCCAGCAGTTACTCGAGGGGCGGCACTTCTAGCACAGATACGCAGTATTTT CASSYSRGGTSSTDTQYF
NA TRBJ2-3 TRBV11-2 15 medium-sized TGTGCCAGCAGCAAACTTTCTTCCCGCACAGATACGCAGTATTTT CASSKLSSRTDTQYF
NA TRBJ2-5 TRBV6-1 18 NA TGTGCCAGCAGTGATTGGGGTCGTTGGAGGGACGACCAAAAGACCCAGTACTTC CASSDWGRWRDDQKTQYF
NA TRBJ1-6 TRBV6-1 13 NA TGTGCCAGCAGTGGGACTTATAATTCACCCCCCCACTTT CASSGTYNSPPHF
NA TRBJ1-1 TRBV6-6 13 NA TGTGCATCCCCCACTGGAGTTGGCACTGAAGCTTTCTTT CASPTGVGTEAFF
TRBD1 TRBJ2-1 TRBV6-2/TRBV6-3 14 NA TGTGCCAGCTTCCGGGACAGGGCATCCAATGAGCAGTTCTTC CASFRDRASNEQFF